This T cell receptor beta chain stems from a study of T cell responses to AZD1222 COVID-19 vaccine. The overall study: Second doses were pooled across both intervals (about 4 or about 12 weeks).

Sequencing was performed with immunoSEQ multiplex PCR; in TCRdb, only in-frame clones are kept and a portion is missing. This table holds 98,000 or so clones, approximately 90% found once. The CDR3 loop spans 15 amino acids. Germline V lookup: CDR1 MNHEY, CDR2 SVGEGT. The V gene end was trimmed by 2 bases and the J gene end by 4 bases; junction bases not matched to a gene: 4. A note on this clone: Its antigen is unidentified.

Study-level findings and limits: Epitopes outside B.1.351 and B.1.1.7 mutated regions reportedly drew nearly half of spike TCRs. Only 5 to 7 individuals given AZD1222 were seropositive at baseline. Spike-wide vaccine-associated CD4 TCRs dominated at 160-218 and 743-854.

The sequence was collected from an adult in good health. V is TRBV6-2 or TRBV6-3 and J is TRBJ2-3; 9 bases align to TRBD2. This material consisted of peripheral blood, taken on day 0 of AZD1222 vaccination. For the CDR3, the DNA is TGTGCCAGCAGTTACCAAGCTAGCGGGGCAGATACGCAGTATTTT. As protein: CASSYQASGADTQYF.